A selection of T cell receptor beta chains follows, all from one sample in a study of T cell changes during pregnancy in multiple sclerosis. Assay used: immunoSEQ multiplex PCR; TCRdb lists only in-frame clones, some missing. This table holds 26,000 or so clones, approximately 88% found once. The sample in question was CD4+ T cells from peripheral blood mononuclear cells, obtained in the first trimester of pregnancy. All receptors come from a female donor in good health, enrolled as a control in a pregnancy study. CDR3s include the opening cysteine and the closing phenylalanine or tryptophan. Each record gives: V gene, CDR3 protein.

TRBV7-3	CASSLNRGNTEAFF
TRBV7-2	CASSLNGRIQETQYF
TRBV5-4	CASSLGGQTVTEAFF
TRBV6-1	CASSESDSGHYGYTF
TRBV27	CASSSHPGQGIYEQYF
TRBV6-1	CASRLAGGETQYF
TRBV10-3	CAISNPGDRGSATNEKLFF
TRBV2	CASTQDQEKLFF
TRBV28	CASNFRGIEAFF
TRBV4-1	CASSQDAPGVHTGELFF
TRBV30	CAWSARGGGMPQHF
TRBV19	CASSIAWGLSNQPQHF
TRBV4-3	CASSPSSGTGPGAGANVLTF
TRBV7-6	CASSSGLDYEQYF
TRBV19	CASSTPSGAGNTIYF
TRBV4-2	CASSQGGTDNSPLHF
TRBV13	CASSHDAETSGSFYEQFF
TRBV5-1	CASSPGEGSGRWFEQYF
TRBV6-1	CASSVFQGVNYGYTF
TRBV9	CASSVRLVFYEQYF
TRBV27	CASSLGGYTGELFF
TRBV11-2	CASKPGLVAETQYF
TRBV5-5	CASSPTGSRGNQPQHF
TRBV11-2	CASSSSRQDNYGYTF
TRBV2	CASSEEVAGGGETQYF
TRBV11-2	CASSSLSGGRETQYF
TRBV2	CASSQSGGRQTQYF
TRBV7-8	CASSSGDSQNEKLFF
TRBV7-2	CASSSRGYEQYF
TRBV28	CASSLYRGDHSYEQYF
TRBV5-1	CASSLGGTGIYEQYF
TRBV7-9	CASSLHGQGQETQYF
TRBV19	CASSNQLEADTQYF
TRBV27	CASSLTGTSGRGEQFF
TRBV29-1	CSVGLAGGTEQFF
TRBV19	CASSIVWTGLEAFF
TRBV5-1	CASSLTGGYADTQYF
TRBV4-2	CASSSGHPYNEQFF
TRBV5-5	CASSLGGRELFF
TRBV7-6	CASSLEGAAGELFF
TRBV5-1	CASSVTETDTQYF
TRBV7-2	CASSYQGKGTEAFF
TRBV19	CASSIEGTSAAQIYEQYF
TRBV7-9	CASSLVASGYNEQFF
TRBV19	CASSMRGSGQPQHF
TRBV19	CASSYLAGSATNEKLFF